Following are 18 T cell receptor beta chains from one sample sequenced in a study of T cell responses to AZD1222 COVID-19 vaccine. Profiled with immunoSEQ multiplex PCR; TCRdb holds only in-frame clones, not every one. Counted here are 55,000 to 90,000 clones, 84% occurring once; the ten biggest clones make up approximately 9.8%. The sample was peripheral blood, taken on day 0 of AZD1222 vaccination. The receptors derive from an adult in good health.

This clone was seen just once. This chain joins TRBV20-1 and TRBJ1-3; tentatively, D is TRBD1 (6 bases). Between the trimmed V and J ends, which lost 3 bases and 0 bases, there was a span of 15 bases. CDR3 length: 16 residues. Germline values: CDR1 DFQATT, CDR2 SNEGSKA (reference sequence). The CDR3 here is CSASSGAVSSGNTIYF. CDR3 sequence (DNA): TGCAGTGCTAGTTCAGGGGCCGTGAGCTCTGGAAACACCATATATTTT.

V gene TRBV6-5 combines with J gene TRBJ1-3; D is undetermined. Trimming shortened V by 4 bases and J by 0 bases, and 7 bases separated the two germline ends. The CDR3 contains 14 residues. Germline V gene lookup returns CDR1 MNHEY and CDR2 SVGAGI. This CDR3 reads CASSLLHSGNTIYF. The CDR3 DNA reads TGTGCCAGCAGTTTACTCCACTCTGGAAACACCATATATTTT.

The chain carries TRBV24-1 and TRBJ1-4; D gene unclear. Germline CDR1 KGHDR, CDR2 SFDVKD. The V and J ends lost 8 bases and 4 bases respectively, with 13 bases between them. The CDR3 runs to 14 residues. DNA of the CDR3: TGTGCCACCATTATAAGGACGGGTAATGAAAAACTGTTTTTT. This gives the protein CATIIRTGNEKLFF.

The genes are TRBV30 and TRBJ1-2, with a possible D match to TRBD1 (5 bases). CDR3 length: 12 amino acids. CDR1 is GTSNPN, CDR2 SVGIG, per germline (reference sequence). V lost 2 bases to trimming and J lost 3 bases, with 7 bases between them. The CDR3 is CAWSLGDYGYTF. Written as DNA, the CDR3 is TGTGCCTGGAGTTTAGGGGACTATGGCTACACCTTC.

This clone occurred a few times. The chain recombines TRBV11-3 with TRBJ2-1, with D unclear. CDR1 is SGHNT and CDR2 is YENEEA in the germline V gene. Trimming took off 5 bases at V and 8 bases at J, with 7 bases between the two ends. The CDR3 contains 11 residues. The CDR3 DNA is TGTGCCAGCAGCGATCGCTATGAGCAGTTCTTC. Amino acid sequence: CASSDRYEQFF.

V usage is TRBV11-1 and J usage is TRBJ2-5; either TRBD1 or TRBD2 may fit D (5 bases each). Trimming cost V 5 bases and J 5 bases, with 15 bases left between them. This CDR3 spans 14 amino acids. Germline assignment: CDR1 SGHAT and CDR2 FQDESV (reference sequence). The CDR3 coding sequence is TGTGCCAGCAGCCCGCCTGGGGGAGCGGAGACCCAGTACTTC. It specifies CASSPPGGAETQYF.

This clone was detected only a few times. The chain combines TRBV15 with TRBJ2-7; no firm D call. Trimming left V 0 bases short and J 2 bases short, with 8 bases between. CDR1 is LNHNV and CDR2 is YYDKDF in the germline V gene (reference sequence). The CDR3 length is 14 residues. CDR3 bases: TGTGCCACCAGCAGAGAAAAAGTTGCCTACGAGCAGTACTTC. It translates to CATSREKVAYEQYF.

On this clone itself: Relative to the germline gene, one junction end is altered; a read error may explain this. This sequence joins TRBV7-7 and TRBJ2-2; 9 nucleotides align to TRBD1. Germline CDR1 SSHAT, CDR2 FNYEAQ (reference sequence). The CDR3 totals 14 residues. CDR3 loop: CASSFRQGAGELFF. Here the CDR3 DNA reads TGTGCTAGCAGCTTTCGACAGGGGGCCGGGGAGCTGTTTTTT.

This chain links TRBV7-2 with TRBJ2-2; 7 bases are a match to TRBD2. This CDR3 region has 14 residues. CDR1 is SGHTA and CDR2 is FQGNSA in the germline V gene. The J segment lost 6 bases and the V segment lost 1 base, leaving 2 bases of the junction unmatched. CDR3 sequence: CASSLELASGELFF. CDR3 DNA: TGTGCCAGCAGCTTAGAACTAGCGTCCGGGGAGCTGTTTTTT.

This chain uses TRBV5-4 with TRBJ2-6; no clear D. The CDR3 has 15 residues. The V end was cut by 5 bases, the J end by 0 bases, with 9 bases between. Germline V gene data show CDR1 as SGHNT and CDR2 as YYREEE (reference sequence). DNA of the CDR3: TGTGCCAGCAGAACTCTAAGCTCTGGGGCCAACGTCCTGACTTTC. Its protein is CASRTLSSGANVLTF.

This sequence joins TRBV28 and TRBJ1-5; 7 bases are shared with TRBD1. The ends lost 6 bases at V and 11 bases at J; junction bases unmatched: 10. CDR1 is MDHEN and CDR2 is SYDVKM in the germline V gene. This CDR3 has 13 amino acids. CDR3 DNA sequence: TGTGCCAGCAGCCCGACAGGGAGGACGTCCCAGCATTTT. The encoded protein is CASSPTGRTSQHF. The complete variable domain, with remaining parts taken from reference TRBV28 and TRBJ1-5, reads DVKVTQSSRYLVKRTGEKVFLECVQDMDHENMFWYRQDPGLGLRLIYFSYDVKMKEKGDIPEGYSVSREKKERFSLILESASTNQTSMYLCASSPTGRTSQHFGDGTRLSIL.

The gene calls are TRBV5-1 and TRBJ2-3; D uncertain. Per the germline V gene, CDR1 is SGHRS and CDR2 is YFSETQ. V lost 4 bases and J lost 1, with 10 bases in between. The CDR3 consists of 14 residues. The CDR3 spells CASSQTDGTDTQYF. CDR3 DNA sequence: TGCGCCAGCAGCCAGACGGACGGCACAGATACGCAGTATTTT.

V usage is TRBV7-2 and J usage is TRBJ1-5; 7 bases are shared with TRBD1. The CDR3 totals 17 residues. Germline-derived CDR1 and CDR2 are SGHTA and FQGNSA. V trimming: 5 bases; J trimming: 0 bases; junction bases outside the gene matches: 10. CDR3: CASSIRGGPYSNQPQHF. The CDR3 DNA reads TGTGCCAGCAGCATCAGGGGGGGGCCCTATAGCAATCAGCCCCAGCATTTT.

This sequence joins TRBV7-9 and TRBJ1-1, with TRBD1 as a possible D gene (6 bases). CDR3 length equals 14 residues. V lost 3 bases and J 3 bases, leaving 11 bases between the germline ends. The germline V gene has CDR1 SEHNR and CDR2 FQNEAQ (reference sequence). CDR3 loop: CASSFTGSHTEAFF. As DNA, the CDR3 is TGTGCCAGCAGCTTCACAGGGTCCCACACTGAAGCTTTCTTT.

V usage is TRBV30 and J usage is TRBJ1-5; 11 bases map to TRBD1. CDR3 length equals 14 residues. Germline CDR1 reads GTSNPN; CDR2 reads SVGIG (reference sequence). With 2 bases clipped from V and 10 bases from J, the junction kept 7 bases outside the gene matches. CDR3 loop: CAWSPGTGGRPQHF. The CDR3 DNA follows: TGTGCCTGGAGTCCCGGGACAGGGGGAAGACCCCAGCATTTT.

The J gene is TRBJ2-5, the V gene TRBV11-2, with a tentative D call TRBD1 (5 bases). The CDR3 has 14 amino acids. V was shortened by 1 base and J by 5 bases, with 11 bases between the two germline ends. Germline V lookup: CDR1 SGHAT, CDR2 FQNNGV. The CDR3 nucleotides read TGTGCCAGCAGCTTAGGTAGGGGCCGGGAGACCCAGTACTTC. Protein: CASSLGRGRETQYF.

The chain is built from TRBV3-1 (or the pseudogene TRBV3-2) and TRBJ1-1; perhaps TRBD1 as D (5 bases). V dropped 5 bases and J dropped 4 bases, with 11 bases sitting between them. CDR3 length equals 13 residues. Germline CDR1 reads LGHDT; CDR2 reads YNNKEL (reference sequence). The CDR3 loop is CASSKAGGTEAFF. CDR3 sequence (DNA): TGTGCCAGCAGCAAAGCGGGGGGCACTGAAGCTTTCTTT.

This chain uses TRBV7-9 with TRBJ1-1, with a weak D call TRBD1 (5 bases). The CDR3 is 17 residues long. CDR1 and CDR2 from the germline V gene are SEHNR and FQNEAQ (reference sequence). The ends were cut back, 5 bases at V and 5 bases at J, with 24 bases in the middle. CDR3 coding DNA: TGTGCCAGCAGCGTGACGATAGGGCGGGGCCGAGAAACTGAAGCTTTCTTT. It is translated as CASSVTIGRGRETEAFF.